What follows are 11 T cell receptor beta chains derived from one specimen sequenced in a study of molecular identifiers for immune sequencing clone quantification. One entry per CDR3 protein, called by TCRdb with MiXCR from the PCR reads. In the table there are roughly 630,000 distinct CDR3 sequences, about 25% of which are singletons. Source material: naive CD8+ T cells from blood, with Jurkat cell RNA spiked in. Indicated subset: FACS-sorted CD8+CD4-CCR7+CD45RA+ naive T cells. These receptors were collected from a human donor in good health. Some libraries in this study had Jurkat cell RNA spiked in.

This clonotype was seen a few times. J is TRBJ2-7 and V is TRBV27; 7 bases match TRBD2. Looked up from germline, CDR1 is MNHEY and CDR2 is SMNVEV (reference sequence). With V trimmed by 6 bases and J by 6 bases, 8 bases remained unmatched. The CDR3 extends over 13 amino acids. CDR3 protein: CASSPWEGREQYF. The CDR3 DNA follows: TGTGCCAGCAGCCCCTGGGAGGGCCGCGAGCAGTACTTC.

There are many counts of this clonotype. This sequence joins TRBV9 and TRBJ2-3; D is perhaps TRBD1 (5 bases). Germline lookup yields CDR1 SGDLS and CDR2 YYNGEE. The CDR3 runs to 14 residues. Trimming cost V 2 bases and J 2 bases, with 9 bases left between them. As DNA, the CDR3 is TGTGCCAGCAGCGTCTTGACAGCCACAGATACGCAGTATTTT. As protein: CASSVLTATDTQYF.

This clonotype was counted only a few times. Being one base from a much bigger clone, this may be a read error. This rearrangement joins TRBV28 to TRBJ2-2; D gene uncertain. The CDR3 covers 13 residues. Trimming shortened V by 0 bases and J by 1 base, and 0 bases separated the two germline ends. From germline, CDR1 is MDHEN and CDR2 SYDVKM. CDR3 protein: CASSLWNTGELFF. In nucleotides, the CDR3 is TGTGCCAGCAGTTTATGGAACACCGGGGAGCTGTTTTTT.

This chain links TRBV4-1 with TRBJ1-1; 9 bases agree with TRBD1. CDR1 and CDR2 (germline): MGHRA, YSYEKL. The CDR3 is 15 amino acids. Trimming at V came to 0 bases and at J to 3 bases, leaving 2 bases not matched to a gene. The CDR3 DNA reads as TGCGCCAGCAGCCAAGAACAGGGGGCCCACACTGAAGCTTTCTTT. Its protein is CASSQEQGAHTEAFF.

In this sample, this clonotype turned up many times. One end of the junction does not line up with germline, which may come from a read error. The chain combines TRBV29-1 with TRBJ2-2; 10 bases are shared with TRBD2. The CDR3 is made up of 15 amino acids. Germline assignment: CDR1 SQVTM and CDR2 ANQGSEA. The CDR3 nucleotides are TGCAGCGTTGAATCGGGACTAGCGAACCCCGGGGAGCTGTTTTTT. It encodes CSVESGLANPGELFF.

For this clonotype: A junction end diverges from the germline sequence, so it may reflect a read error. This sequence joins TRBV6-1 and TRBJ2-7; D gene unclear. CDR3 length: 13 residues. Germline CDR1 and CDR2: MNHNS and SASEGT. The CDR3, as DNA: TGTACCAGCAGTGAAAGACCGTTCGTAGAGCAGTACTTC. Encoded protein: CTSSERPFVEQYF.

The V and J genes are TRBV6-6 and TRBJ2-7, with TRBD2 identical over 7 bases. V lost 7 bases and J lost 7; bases outside the gene matches: 7. Germline V gene sequence: CDR1 MNHNY, CDR2 SVGAGI (reference sequence). The CDR3 is made up of 12 amino acids. The CDR3 reads CASNAGVEEQYF. The CDR3 nucleotides read TGTGCCAGCAACGCGGGGGTGGAGGAGCAGTACTTC.

The V gene is TRBV5-1, the J gene TRBJ2-3, with 9 bases lining up with TRBD1. Trimming at V came to 4 bases and at J to 2 bases, leaving 5 bases not matched to a gene. This CDR3 region has 15 residues. Germline CDR1 and CDR2: SGHRS and YFSETQ. The CDR3 DNA reads as TGCGCCAGCAGCACGGGACAGGGTATCACAGATACGCAGTATTTT. As protein: CASSTGQGITDTQYF. Complete variable domain (other parts from reference TRBV5-1 and TRBJ2-3): KAGVTQTPRYLIKTRGQQVTLSCSPISGHRSVSWYQQTPGQGLQFLFEYFSETQRNKGNFPGRFSGRQFSNSRSEMNVSTLELGDSALYLCASSTGQGITDTQYFGPGTRLTVL.

Concerning this clonotype: The germline gene is not matched at one end of the junction; a read error may be the cause. The V gene is TRBV7-9, the J gene TRBJ1-5; D is perhaps TRBD1 (5 bases). The germline V gene has CDR1 SEHNR and CDR2 FQNEAQ (reference sequence). The CDR3 contains 14 residues. CDR3 loop: CASSFGGVNQLQHF. CDR3 sequence (DNA): TGTGCCAGCAGCTTCGGGGGTGTCAATCAGCTCCAGCATTTT.

On this clonotype: An end of the junction does not agree with germline; a read error may underlie this. The rearrangement joins TRBV7-8 to TRBJ1-1; D might be TRBD1 (6 bases). CDR3 length equals 14 residues. The germline gives CDR1 SGHVS, CDR2 FQNEAQ. The CDR3 is CASSKGGDYTAAFF. The CDR3 nucleotides are TGTGCCAGCAGCAAGGGGGGGGACTACACTGCAGCTTTCTTT. Complete variable domain (other parts from reference TRBV7-8 and TRBJ1-1): GAGVSQSPRYKVAKRGQDVALRCDPISGHVSLFWYQQALGQGPEFLTYFQNEAQLDKSGLPSDRFFAERPEGSVSTLKIQRTQQEDSAVYLCASSKGGDYTAAFFGQGTRLTVV.

This clonotype was seen ten or more times. This CDR3 is CSARVRGTYEQYF. CDR3 nucleotide sequence: TGCAGTGCTAGAGTCAGGGGTACCTACGAGCAGTACTTC. The V call is TRBV20-1, the J call TRBJ2-7; tentatively, D is TRBD1 (6 bases). V was pared by 1 base and J by 2 bases, with 9 bases between. Germline CDR1 DFQATT, CDR2 SNEGSKA (reference sequence). The CDR3 is made up of 13 amino acids.